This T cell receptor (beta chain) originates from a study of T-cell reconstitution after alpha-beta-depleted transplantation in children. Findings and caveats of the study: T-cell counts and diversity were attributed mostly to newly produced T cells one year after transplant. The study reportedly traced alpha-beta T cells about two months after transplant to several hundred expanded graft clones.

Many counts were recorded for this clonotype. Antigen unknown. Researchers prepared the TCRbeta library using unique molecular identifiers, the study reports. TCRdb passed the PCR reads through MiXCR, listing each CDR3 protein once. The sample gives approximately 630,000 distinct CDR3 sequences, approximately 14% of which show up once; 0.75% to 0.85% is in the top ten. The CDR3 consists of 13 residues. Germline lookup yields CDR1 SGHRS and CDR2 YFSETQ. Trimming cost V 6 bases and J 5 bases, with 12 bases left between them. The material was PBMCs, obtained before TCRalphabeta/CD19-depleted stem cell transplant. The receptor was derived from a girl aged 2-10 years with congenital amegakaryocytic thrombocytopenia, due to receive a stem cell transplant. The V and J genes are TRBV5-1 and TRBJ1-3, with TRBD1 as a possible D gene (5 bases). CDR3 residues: CASTGDGRNTIYF. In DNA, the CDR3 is TGCGCCAGCACCGGGGACGGCAGAAACACCATATATTTT. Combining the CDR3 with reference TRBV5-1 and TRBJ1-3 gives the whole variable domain KAGVTQTPRYLIKTRGQQVTLSCSPISGHRSVSWYQQTPGQGLQFLFEYFSETQRNKGNFPGRFSGRQFSNSRSEMNVSTLELGDSALYLCASTGDGRNTIYFGEGSWLTVV.